This entry lists 25 T cell receptor beta chains sequenced from one sample in a study of cytomegalovirus exposure and HLA in healthy donors. The data were produced by immunoSEQ multiplex PCR, yet TCRdb's version contains in-frame clones alone and is incomplete. The repertoire includes roughly 120,000 clones, 70% to 90% of them detected once, and around 6% sits in the top ten. The sequenced sample was PBMCs. The receptors come from a woman aged 18-29 years in good health and CMV-seropositive.

This clone was seen just once. The chain couples TRBV30 to TRBJ1-1, with a possible D match to TRBD1 (5 bases). CDR3 length: 14 amino acids. The germline V and J ends were trimmed by 5 bases and 3 bases, with 16 bases remaining between them. Germline V gene sequence: CDR1 GTSNPN, CDR2 SVGIG (reference sequence). CDR3 DNA sequence: TGTGCCTGGCTTCACCGAGCAGGGTACACTGAAGCTTTCTTT. It encodes CAWLHRAGYTEAFF.

V gene TRBV29-1 combines with J gene TRBJ2-3; D is unclear. CDR3 length equals 12 residues. V lost 4 bases to trimming and J lost 2 bases, with 7 bases between them. Germline V gives CDR1 SQVTM, CDR2 ANQGSEA. This CDR3 reads CSVVQVTDTQYF. CDR3 DNA: TGCAGCGTTGTTCAGGTCACAGATACGCAGTATTTT.

This chain links TRBV4-2 with TRBJ2-3; 7 bases are a match to TRBD2. CDR1 and CDR2 from the germline V gene are LGHNA and YNFKEQ. The CDR3 has 15 amino acids. The V gene end was trimmed by 4 bases and the J gene end by 1 base; junction bases not matched to a gene: 5. The CDR3 is CASSPPAGGTDTQYF. CDR3 sequence (DNA): TGTGCCAGCAGCCCCCCCGCGGGGGGCACAGATACGCAGTATTTT.

As DNA, the CDR3 is TGTGCCACCAGCCCAATCGGGACTAGCAGGAATGAGCAGTTCTTC. It encodes CATSPIGTSRNEQFF. The J gene is TRBJ2-1, the V gene TRBV15; 9 positions agree with TRBD2. The CDR3 contains 15 residues. Per germline, CDR1 LNHNV and CDR2 YYDKDF (reference sequence). After removal of 5 bases from V and 7 bases from J, the junction contained 9 bases not matched to a gene.

The chain carries TRBV5-4 and TRBJ2-1; 7 bases are shared with TRBD1. V lost 4 bases to trimming and J lost 3 bases; unmatched junction nucleotides: 10. The germline V gene encodes CDR1 SGHNT and CDR2 YYREEE (reference sequence). There are 16 residues in the CDR3. The CDR3 reads CASSNPRGQNYNEQFF. The CDR3 DNA reads TGTGCCAGCAGCAACCCCCGGGGACAGAACTACAATGAGCAGTTCTTC.

The CDR3 region has the DNA TGTGCCAGCAGTTTGGAGGGGAACACCGGGGAGCTGTTTTTT. Translation: CASSLEGNTGELFF. The V and J genes are TRBV27 and TRBJ2-2; D might be TRBD2 (6 bases). Germline CDR1 is MNHEY and CDR2 is SMNVEV (reference sequence). This CDR3 has 14 amino acids. The ends were cut back, 3 bases at V and 1 base at J, with 6 bases in the middle.

The V gene is TRBV4-2, the J gene TRBJ2-7; TRBD1 aligns across 7 bases. The CDR3 contains 13 residues. V dropped 0 bases and J dropped 9; count of bases not matched to a gene: 5. Per germline, CDR1 LGHNA and CDR2 YNFKEQ. The CDR3 DNA is TGTGCCAGCAGCCAAGAGATGACAGGGATGCAGTACTTC. Its protein is CASSQEMTGMQYF.

This clone came up once. This chain links TRBV5-6 with TRBJ1-2; the D gene is possibly TRBD1 (5 bases). Germline-derived CDR1 and CDR2 are SGHDT and YYEEEE. Trimming left V 5 bases short and J 4 bases short, with 15 bases between. The CDR3 is 14 amino acids. CDR3 loop: CASRKERGFYGYTF. The CDR3 nucleotides read TGTGCCAGCAGAAAAGAAAGGGGATTCTATGGCTACACCTTC.

The chain combines TRBV7-2 with TRBJ1-5; weak D call: TRBD1 (6 bases). Trimming left V 3 bases short and J 1 base short, with 10 bases between. This CDR3 spans 15 amino acids. Germline V CDR1 and CDR2: SGHTA, FQGNSA. The CDR3 reads CASSFRGGSNQPQHF. In DNA, the CDR3 is TGTGCCAGCAGCTTCAGGGGCGGGAGCAATCAGCCCCAGCATTTT.

The chain employs TRBV5-1 and TRBJ2-4; D gene ambiguous. V was shortened by 0 bases and J by 9 bases, with 19 bases between the two germline ends. CDR1 and CDR2 from the germline V gene are SGHRS and YFSETQ. This CDR3 is 16 amino acids long. CDR3 coding DNA: TGCGCCAGCAGCTTGGCCGGAGATCCCCGCAAAGCCATTCAGTACTTC. It specifies CASSLAGDPRKAIQYF.

The chain recombines TRBV6-1 with TRBJ1-5; TRBD1 is a possible D gene (5 bases). Trimming took 5 bases from V and 0 from J, leaving 11 bases between them. CDR1 MNHNS and CDR2 SASEGT come from the germline V gene. The CDR3 has 15 residues. CDR3 in DNA: TGTGCCAGCAGTAACACAGGAAATAGCAATCAGCCCCAGCATTTT. This encodes CASSNTGNSNQPQHF.

This chain links TRBV6-1 with TRBJ1-2; D is undetermined. Looked up from germline, CDR1 is MNHNS and CDR2 is SASEGT. V lost 5 bases and J 2 bases, leaving 3 bases between the germline ends. The CDR3 loop spans 11 amino acids. In nucleotides, the CDR3 is TGTGCCAGCAGTACAAACTATGGCTACACCTTC. Amino acid sequence: CASSTNYGYTF.

The V gene is TRBV18, the J gene TRBJ1-4; TRBD1 agrees at 7 bases. CDR1 and CDR2 (germline): KGHSH, LQKENI. There are 13 residues in the CDR3. The trim removed 3 bases at V and 10 bases at J, leaving 5 bases unmatched. CDR3 sequence (DNA): TGTGCCAGCTCACCTAGGGACAGTCGAAAACTGTTTTTT. Its protein is CASSPRDSRKLFF.

This clone came up once. The J gene is TRBJ2-1, the V gene TRBV14; 7 nucleotides line up with TRBD1. The CDR3 spans 14 residues. V shed 1 base, J shed 9 bases, and the junction held 6 bases outside the gene matches. The germline V gene encodes CDR1 SGHDN and CDR2 FVKESK. Here the CDR3 DNA reads TGTGCCAGCAGCCAAGCCCGGACAGGCGGTGAGCAGTTCTTC. As protein: CASSQARTGGEQFF.

The V call is TRBV9, the J call TRBJ2-5, with TRBD1 matching over 10 bases. CDR1 and CDR2 (germline): SGDLS, YYNGEE. After removal of 4 bases from V and 5 bases from J, the junction contained 5 bases not matched to a gene. The CDR3 has 14 residues. CDR3 in DNA: TGTGCCAGCAGCACAGGACAGGGGGGGGAGACCCAGTACTTC. It encodes CASSTGQGGETQYF. The full variable domain, in which reference TRBV9 and TRBJ2-5 provide the parts outside the CDR3, is DSGVTQTPKHLITATGQRVTLRCSPRSGDLSVYWYQQSLDQGLQFLIQYYNGEERAKGNILERFSAQQFPDLHSELNLSSLELGDSALYFCASSTGQGGETQYFGPGTRLLVL.

The gene calls are TRBV11-2 and TRBJ2-2, with TRBD2 matching over 10 bases. Germline CDR1 is SGHAT and CDR2 is FQNNGV. V trimming: 5 bases; J trimming: 5 bases; junction bases outside the gene matches: 11. CDR3 length: 17 amino acids. In nucleotides, the CDR3 is TGTGCCAGCAGCCCTTTTAGCGGGGGGCGGAGGACCGGGGAGCTGTTTTTT. Its protein is CASSPFSGGRRTGELFF.

The chain links TRBV9 to TRBJ1-2; the D is unclear. The CDR3 is 13 amino acids. V lost 0 bases and J 4 bases, leaving 7 bases between the germline ends. Germline V gene data show CDR1 as SGDLS and CDR2 as YYNGEE. The CDR3 nucleotides read TGTGCCAGCAGCGTAGGAGAACCCTATGGCTACACCTTC. It translates to CASSVGEPYGYTF. Full variable domain (remainder filled in from reference TRBV9 and TRBJ1-2): DSGVTQTPKHLITATGQRVTLRCSPRSGDLSVYWYQQSLDQGLQFLIQYYNGEERAKGNILERFSAQQFPDLHSELNLSSLELGDSALYFCASSVGEPYGYTFGSGTRLTVV.

On this clone: The sample holds other DNA sequences that translate to the same CDR3. V and J are TRBV5-1 and TRBJ2-1, with TRBD2 identical over 7 bases. This CDR3 is built from 14 residues. The junction had 4 bases not matched to a gene; V was cut back by 0 bases and J by 7 bases. The germline V gene has CDR1 SGHRS and CDR2 YFSETQ. The DNA for the CDR3 is TGCGCCAGCAGCTTGGGCGGGGGATCTAATGAGCAGTTCTTC. The encoded protein is CASSLGGGSNEQFF.

This clone has a handful of counts. CDR3 amino acids: CASSAGSVEYNEQFF. Here the CDR3 DNA reads TGTGCCAGCAGCGCCGGGAGTGTGGAGTACAATGAGCAGTTCTTC. The V gene is TRBV5-4, the J gene TRBJ2-1, with D possibly TRBD2 on 6 matching bases. The CDR3 has 15 amino acids. V was pared by 4 bases and J by 4 bases, with 15 bases between. Germline CDR1 is SGHNT and CDR2 is YYREEE (reference sequence). The full variable domain, its missing parts supplied by reference TRBV5-4 and TRBJ2-1, is ETGVTQSPTHLIKTRGQQVTLRCSSQSGHNTVSWYQQALGQGPQFIFQYYREEENGRGNFPPRFSGLQFPNYSSELNVNALELDDSALYLCASSAGSVEYNEQFFGPGTRLTVL.

CDR3 bases: TGCGCCAGCAGCCGATCCGGGACTAGCTGGGGAGATACGCAGTATTTT. This translates into CASSRSGTSWGDTQYF. J is TRBJ2-3 and V is TRBV4-1, with 9 bases aligning to TRBD2. V was clipped by 4 bases and J by 5 bases; unmatched bases: 10. Germline lookup yields CDR1 MGHRA and CDR2 YSYEKL. This CDR3 is 16 amino acids long.

This clone was detected once. This chain links TRBV6-1 with TRBJ2-3, with D possibly TRBD1 on 6 matching bases. The V and J ends lost 4 bases and 3 bases respectively, with 8 bases between them. The CDR3 is 13 amino acids. Germline lookup yields CDR1 MNHNS and CDR2 SASEGT. This CDR3 is CASSGTATDTQYF. CDR3 DNA sequence: TGTGCCAGCAGTGGGACAGCAACAGATACGCAGTATTTT.

The CDR3 sequence is CASSSRQGVFHGYTF. CDR3 nucleotides: TGTGCCAGCAGCTCCAGACAGGGGGTGTTCCATGGCTACACCTTC. The V call is TRBV7-9, the J call TRBJ1-2, with 9 bases matching TRBD1. Losses at the gene ends were 4 bases for V and 6 bases for J; bases not matched to a gene: 9. Per the germline V gene, CDR1 is SEHNR and CDR2 is FQNEAQ (reference sequence). The CDR3 totals 15 residues.

The chain employs TRBV4-1 and TRBJ2-2; TRBD1 matches 7 bases. J was trimmed by 6 bases and V by 4 bases; bases with no gene match: 11. The length of the CDR3 is 16 residues. Germline V CDR1 and CDR2: MGHRA, YSYEKL. The CDR3, as DNA: TGCGCCAGCAGCCCCCAGATAACGACAGGGCCCGGGGAGCTGTTTTTT. Its translation is CASSPQITTGPGELFF.

The chain combines TRBV7-2 with TRBJ1-4, with 10 nucleotides matching TRBD1. CDR3 length equals 15 residues. Germline values: CDR1 SGHTA, CDR2 FQGNSA. V was pared by 5 bases and J by 8 bases, with 8 bases of the junction left unmatched. The CDR3 is CASSITTGGSEKLFF. CDR3 nucleotide sequence: TGTGCCAGCAGCATTACGACAGGGGGCTCGGAAAAACTGTTTTTT.

The CDR3 sequence: CASSLVDRGGFYTEAFF. The CDR3 DNA is TGTGCCAGCAGCTTGGTTGACAGGGGTGGTTTTTACACTGAAGCTTTCTTT. The chain uses TRBV5-6 and TRBJ1-1, with TRBD1 identical over 8 bases. The CDR3 covers 17 residues. The V gene's germline CDR1 is SGHDT and CDR2 YYEEEE. After removal of 0 bases from V and 3 bases from J, the junction contained 10 bases not matched to a gene. Supplemented by reference TRBV5-6 and TRBJ1-1, the full variable domain reads DAGVTQSPTHLIKTRGQQVTLRCSPKSGHDTVSWYQQALGQGPQFIFQYYEEEERQRGNFPDRFSGHQFPNYSSELNVNALLLGDSALYLCASSLVDRGGFYTEAFFGQGTRLTVV.